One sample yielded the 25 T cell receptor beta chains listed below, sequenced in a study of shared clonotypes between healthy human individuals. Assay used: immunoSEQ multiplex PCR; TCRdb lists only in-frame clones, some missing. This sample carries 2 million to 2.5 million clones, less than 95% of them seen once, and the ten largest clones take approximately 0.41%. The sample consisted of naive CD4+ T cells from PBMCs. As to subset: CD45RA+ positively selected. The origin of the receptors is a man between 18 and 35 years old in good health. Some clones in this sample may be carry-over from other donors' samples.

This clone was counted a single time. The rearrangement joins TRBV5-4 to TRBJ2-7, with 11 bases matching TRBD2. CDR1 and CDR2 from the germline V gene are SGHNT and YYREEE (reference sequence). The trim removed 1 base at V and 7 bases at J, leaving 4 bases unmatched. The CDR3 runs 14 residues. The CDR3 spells CASSLTSGRGEQYF. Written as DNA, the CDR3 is TGTGCCAGCAGCTTGACTAGCGGGAGAGGGGAGCAGTACTTC.

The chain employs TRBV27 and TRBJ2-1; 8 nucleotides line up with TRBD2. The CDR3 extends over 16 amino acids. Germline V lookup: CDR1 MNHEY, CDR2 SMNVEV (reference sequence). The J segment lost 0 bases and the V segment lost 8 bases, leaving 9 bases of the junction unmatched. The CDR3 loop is CASGTRRFSSYNEQFF. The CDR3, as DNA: TGTGCCAGCGGGACTAGGCGCTTCAGCTCCTACAATGAGCAGTTCTTC.

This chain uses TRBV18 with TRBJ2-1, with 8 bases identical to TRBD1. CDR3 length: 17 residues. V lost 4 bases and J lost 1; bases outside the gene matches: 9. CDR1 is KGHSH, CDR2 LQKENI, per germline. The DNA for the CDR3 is TGTGCCAGCTCACACTACGACAGGGGCCTTTCCTACAATGAGCAGTTCTTC. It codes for CASSHYDRGLSYNEQFF.

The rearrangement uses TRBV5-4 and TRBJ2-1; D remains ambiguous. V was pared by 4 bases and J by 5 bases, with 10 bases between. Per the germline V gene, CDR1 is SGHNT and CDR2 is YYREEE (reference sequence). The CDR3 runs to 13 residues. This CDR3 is CASSPLTNNEQFF. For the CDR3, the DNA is TGTGCCAGCAGCCCACTAACCAACAATGAGCAGTTCTTC.

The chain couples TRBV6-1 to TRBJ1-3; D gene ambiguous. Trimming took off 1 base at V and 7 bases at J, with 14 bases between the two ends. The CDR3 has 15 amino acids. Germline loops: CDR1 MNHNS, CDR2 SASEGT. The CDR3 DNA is TGTGCCAGCAGTGAAGGGACGGCAGCGCGGAACACCATATATTTT. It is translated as CASSEGTAARNTIYF.

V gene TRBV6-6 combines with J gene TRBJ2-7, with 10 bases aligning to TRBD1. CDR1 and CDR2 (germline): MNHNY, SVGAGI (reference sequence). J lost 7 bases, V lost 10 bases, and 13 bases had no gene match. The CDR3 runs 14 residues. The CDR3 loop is CAIGQGDRGGEQYF. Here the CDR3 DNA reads TGTGCCATTGGGCAAGGGGACAGGGGTGGTGAGCAGTACTTC.

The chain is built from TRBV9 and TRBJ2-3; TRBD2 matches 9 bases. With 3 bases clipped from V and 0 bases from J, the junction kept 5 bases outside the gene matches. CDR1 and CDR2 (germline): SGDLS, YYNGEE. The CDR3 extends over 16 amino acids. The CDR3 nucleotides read TGTGCCAGCAGCGCGTCTCTAGCGGGAAGCACAGATACGCAGTATTTT. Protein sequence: CASSASLAGSTDTQYF.

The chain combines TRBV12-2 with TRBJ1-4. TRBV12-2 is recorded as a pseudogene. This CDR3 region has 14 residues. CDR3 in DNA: TGTGCAAGTCGCTTAAAGGAATCTAATGAAAAACTGTTTTTT. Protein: CASRLKESNEKLFF.

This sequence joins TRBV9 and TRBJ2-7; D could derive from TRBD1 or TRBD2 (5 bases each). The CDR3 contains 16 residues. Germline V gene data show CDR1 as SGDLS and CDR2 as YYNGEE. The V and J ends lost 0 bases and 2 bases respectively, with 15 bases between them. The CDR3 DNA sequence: TGTGCCAGCAGCGTAGGGCTATTAGGGGACCCCTACGAGCAGTACTTC. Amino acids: CASSVGLLGDPYEQYF.

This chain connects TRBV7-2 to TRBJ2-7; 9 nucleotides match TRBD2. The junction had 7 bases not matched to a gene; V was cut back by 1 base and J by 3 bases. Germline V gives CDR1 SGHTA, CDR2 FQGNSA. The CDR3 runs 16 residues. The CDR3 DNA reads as TGTGCCAGCAGCTTAGGATGGCGGGAGGGCCTCTACGAGCAGTACTTC. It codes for CASSLGWREGLYEQYF.

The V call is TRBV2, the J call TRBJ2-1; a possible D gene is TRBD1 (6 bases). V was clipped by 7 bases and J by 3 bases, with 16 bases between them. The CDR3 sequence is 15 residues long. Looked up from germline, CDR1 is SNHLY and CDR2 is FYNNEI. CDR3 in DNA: TGTGCCAGCACCGTCGGACAGACCTTCTACAATGAGCAGTTCTTC. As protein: CASTVGQTFYNEQFF.

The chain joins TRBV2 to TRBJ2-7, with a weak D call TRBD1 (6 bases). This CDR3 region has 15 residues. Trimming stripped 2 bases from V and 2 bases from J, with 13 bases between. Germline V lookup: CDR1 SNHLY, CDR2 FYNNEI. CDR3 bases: TGTGCCAGCAGTGAATCTCGTCAGGGGACCTACGAGCAGTACTTC. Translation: CASSESRQGTYEQYF. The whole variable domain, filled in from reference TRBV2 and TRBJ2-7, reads EPEVTQTPSHQVTQMGQEVILRCVPISNHLYFYWYRQILGQKVEFLVSFYNNEISEKSEIFDDQFSVERPDGSNFTLKIRSTKLEDSAMYFCASSESRQGTYEQYFGPGTRLTVT.

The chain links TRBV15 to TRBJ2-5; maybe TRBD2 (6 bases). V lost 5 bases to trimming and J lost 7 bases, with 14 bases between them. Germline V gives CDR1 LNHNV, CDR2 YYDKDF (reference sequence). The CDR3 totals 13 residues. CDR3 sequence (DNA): TGTGCCACCAGCCCCCCCGGCGGGGCGACCCAGTACTTC. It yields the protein CATSPPGGATQYF.

CDR3 sequence reads: CASSQTSGLTYEQYF. CDR3 bases: TGTGCCAGCAGTCAGACTAGCGGTTTAACCTACGAGCAGTACTTC. The rearrangement uses TRBV6-6 and TRBJ2-7; TRBD2 matches 9 bases. Germline values: CDR1 MNHNY, CDR2 SVGAGI (reference sequence). Trimming at V came to 5 bases and at J to 2 bases, leaving 7 bases not matched to a gene. The CDR3 runs to 15 residues.

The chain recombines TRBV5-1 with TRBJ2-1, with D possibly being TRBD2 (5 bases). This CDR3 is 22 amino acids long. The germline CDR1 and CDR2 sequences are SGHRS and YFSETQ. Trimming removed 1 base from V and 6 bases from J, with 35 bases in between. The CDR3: CASSLYLRVRERIYPPSNEQFF. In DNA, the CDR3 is TGCGCCAGCAGCTTGTATCTGCGAGTGAGGGAGAGAATATACCCGCCCAGCAATGAGCAGTTCTTC. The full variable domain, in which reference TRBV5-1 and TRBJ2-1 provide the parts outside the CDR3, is KAGVTQTPRYLIKTRGQQVTLSCSPISGHRSVSWYQQTPGQGLQFLFEYFSETQRNKGNFPGRFSGRQFSNSRSEMNVSTLELGDSALYLCASSLYLRVRERIYPPSNEQFFGPGTRLTVL.

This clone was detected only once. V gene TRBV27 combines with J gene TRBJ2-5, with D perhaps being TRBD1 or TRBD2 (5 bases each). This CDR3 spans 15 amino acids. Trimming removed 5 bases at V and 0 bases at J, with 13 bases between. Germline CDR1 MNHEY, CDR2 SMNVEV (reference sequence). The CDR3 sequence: CASSLRRGDQETQYF. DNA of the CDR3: TGTGCCAGCAGTCTCCGACGGGGCGACCAAGAGACCCAGTACTTC.

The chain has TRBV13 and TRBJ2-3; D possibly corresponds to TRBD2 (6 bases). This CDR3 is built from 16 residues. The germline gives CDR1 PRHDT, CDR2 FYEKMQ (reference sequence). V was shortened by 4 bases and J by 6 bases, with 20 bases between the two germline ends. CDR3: CASSSPQAGGGDTQYF. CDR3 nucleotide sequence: TGTGCCAGCAGCTCGCCTCAAGCGGGTGGGGGGGATACGCAGTATTTT.

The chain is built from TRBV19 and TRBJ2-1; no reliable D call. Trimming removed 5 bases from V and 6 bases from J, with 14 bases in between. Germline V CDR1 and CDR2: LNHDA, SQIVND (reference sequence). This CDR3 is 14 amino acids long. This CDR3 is CASSPFGPANEQFF. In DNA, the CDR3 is TGTGCCAGTAGTCCCTTTGGCCCCGCCAATGAGCAGTTCTTC.

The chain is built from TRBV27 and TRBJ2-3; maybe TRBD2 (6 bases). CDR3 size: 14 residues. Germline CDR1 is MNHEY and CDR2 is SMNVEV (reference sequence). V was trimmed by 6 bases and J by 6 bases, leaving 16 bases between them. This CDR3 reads CASRHTGDFDTQYF. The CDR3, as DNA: TGTGCCAGCAGGCATACGGGGGATTTTGATACGCAGTATTTT.

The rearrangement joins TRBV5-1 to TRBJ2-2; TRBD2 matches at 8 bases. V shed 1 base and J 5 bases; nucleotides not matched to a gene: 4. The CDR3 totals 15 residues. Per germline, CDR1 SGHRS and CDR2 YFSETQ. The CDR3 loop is CASSLLQRETGELFF. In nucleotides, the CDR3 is TGCGCCAGCAGCTTGTTACAGCGGGAGACCGGGGAGCTGTTTTTT.

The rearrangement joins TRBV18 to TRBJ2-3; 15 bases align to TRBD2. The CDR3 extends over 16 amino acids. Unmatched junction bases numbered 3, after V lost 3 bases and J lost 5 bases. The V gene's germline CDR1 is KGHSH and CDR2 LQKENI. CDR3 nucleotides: TGTGCCAGCTCACCGGGACTAGCGGGAGGAGGAGATACGCAGTATTTT. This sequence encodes CASSPGLAGGGDTQYF.

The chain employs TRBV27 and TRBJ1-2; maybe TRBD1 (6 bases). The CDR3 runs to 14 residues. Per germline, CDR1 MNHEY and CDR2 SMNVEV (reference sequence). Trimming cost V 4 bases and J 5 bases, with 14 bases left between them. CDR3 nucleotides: TGTGCCAGCAGTTCTAAGGGCAGGGGTTATGGCTACACCTTC. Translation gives CASSSKGRGYGYTF.

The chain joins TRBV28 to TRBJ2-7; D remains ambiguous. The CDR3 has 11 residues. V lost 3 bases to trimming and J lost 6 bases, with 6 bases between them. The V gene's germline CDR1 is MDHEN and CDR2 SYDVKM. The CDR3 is CASSFWVEQYF. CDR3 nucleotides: TGTGCCAGCAGTTTTTGGGTCGAGCAGTACTTC.

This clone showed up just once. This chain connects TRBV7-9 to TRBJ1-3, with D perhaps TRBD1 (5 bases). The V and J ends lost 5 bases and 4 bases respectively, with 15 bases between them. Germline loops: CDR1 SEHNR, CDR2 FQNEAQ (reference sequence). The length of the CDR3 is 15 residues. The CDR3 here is CASSPSGGSGNTIYF. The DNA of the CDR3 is TGTGCCAGCAGCCCATCTGGGGGGTCGGGAAACACCATATATTTT. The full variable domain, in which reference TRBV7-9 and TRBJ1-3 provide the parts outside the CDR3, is DTGVSQNPRHKITKRGQNVTFRCDPISEHNRLYWYRQTLGQGPEFLTYFQNEAQLEKSRLLSDRFSAERPKGSFSTLEIQRTEQGDSAMYLCASSPSGGSGNTIYFGEGSWLTVV.

The CDR3 bases are TGTGCCAGCAGCTCAAGCGGACAGGACTATAACTATGGCTACACCTTC. This gives the protein CASSSSGQDYNYGYTF. This chain connects TRBV7-9 to TRBJ1-2; 7 bases are shared with TRBD1. The CDR3 has 16 amino acids. V dropped 4 bases and J dropped 1; count of bases not matched to a gene: 9. Germline CDR1 is SEHNR and CDR2 is FQNEAQ (reference sequence). Supplemented by reference TRBV7-9 and TRBJ1-2, the full variable domain reads DTGVSQNPRHKITKRGQNVTFRCDPISEHNRLYWYRQTLGQGPEFLTYFQNEAQLEKSRLLSDRFSAERPKGSFSTLEIQRTEQGDSAMYLCASSSSGQDYNYGYTFGSGTRLTVV.